Listed below are T cell receptor beta chains from one sample, sequenced in a study of T cell changes during pregnancy in multiple sclerosis. The repertoire was sequenced with immunoSEQ multiplex PCR; TCRdb's copy has only in-frame clones and lacks some. This table has 95,000 to 150,000 clones, over 85% appearing once. The sample was peripheral blood, taken before pregnancy. The source is a female donor with multiple sclerosis, enrolled in a pregnancy study. CDR3s include the opening cysteine and the closing phenylalanine or tryptophan. D genes are given only for firm matches. A row's size may be missing; if present it is once, few, many or a size class.

d_call | j_call | clone_size | v_call | cdr3_aa | cdr3_nt
- | TRBJ2-4 | - | TRBV18 | CASSTDGPGTKNIQYF | TGTGCCAGCTCAACCGACGGTCCCGGGACCAAAAACATTCAGTACTTC
- | TRBJ2-7 | - | TRBV7-9 | CASSENSGRSSYEQYF | TGTGCCAGCAGTGAAAACTCCGGCCGGAGCTCCTACGAGCAGTACTTC
- | TRBJ2-2 | - | TRBV18 | CASSPPQGNTGELFF | TGTGCCAGCTCACCACCACAGGGGAACACCGGGGAGCTGTTTTTT
- | TRBJ2-6 | - | TRBV7-8 | CASSLAAASGANVLTF | TGTGCCAGCAGCTTAGCAGCGGCTTCTGGGGCCAACGTCCTGACTTTC
- | TRBJ1-1 | - | TRBV2 | CALRAFLNTEAFF | TGTGCCCTGCGGGCGTTTTTGAACACTGAAGCTTTCTTT
TRBD1 | TRBJ1-1 | - | TRBV5-1 | CASSHGTGESEAFF | TGCGCCAGCAGCCACGGGACAGGGGAATCTGAAGCTTTCTTT
- | TRBJ2-2 | - | TRBV7-9 | CASTSPAGPSGELFF | TGTGCCAGCACCTCCCCGGCAGGGCCGAGCGGGGAGCTGTTTTTT
TRBD1 | TRBJ1-1 | once | TRBV18 | CASSPRTGVNTEAFF | TGTGCCAGCTCACCGCGGACAGGGGTGAACACTGAAGCTTTCTTT
TRBD2 | TRBJ2-3 | - | TRBV18 | CASSPRGLAGGSDTQYF | TGTGCCAGCTCACCTCGGGGACTAGCGGGAGGGTCAGATACGCAGTATTTT
- | TRBJ2-7 | - | TRBV27 | CASSLGGPSYEQYF | TGTGCCAGCAGTTTAGGTGGGCCATCCTACGAGCAGTACTTC
- | TRBJ2-2 | - | TRBV6-5 | CASRDYRSTGELFF | TGTGCCAGCAGGGACTACCGCAGCACCGGGGAGCTGTTTTTT
TRBD1 | TRBJ1-1 | - | TRBV25-1 | CASSGSGQKTLYTEAFF | TGTGCCAGCAGTGGCTCGGGACAGAAGACCTTGTACACTGAAGCTTTCTTT
TRBD1 | TRBJ1-1 | - | TRBV5-1 | CASSNGQGSTPEAFF | TGCGCCAGCAGTAACGGACAGGGAAGTACCCCTGAAGCTTTCTTT
- | TRBJ1-2 | - | TRBV7-3 | CASSLNRNYGYTF | TGTGCCAGCAGCTTAAACAGGAACTATGGCTACACCTTC
- | TRBJ1-1 | - | TRBV7-9 | CASSRGGAEAFF | TGTGCCAGCAGCCGAGGGGGGGCTGAAGCTTTCTTT
TRBD1 | TRBJ2-7 | - | TRBV7-6 | CASSVGQGRHEQYF | TGTGCCAGCAGCGTGGGACAGGGGAGACACGAGCAGTACTTC
- | TRBJ1-1 | - | TRBV29-1 | CSVGGSSGTEAFF | TGCAGCGTTGGGGGCAGTTCCGGCACTGAAGCTTTCTTT